This T cell receptor (beta chain) appears in the sequencing data of a study of PD-L1 blockade in urothelial cancer. The wider study: Between 0 and 3 prior chemotherapy regimens had been given to patients. Broader study findings: Pretreatment blood TCR clonality under the median forecast improved survival.

Spiking each PCR with synthetic TCR analog templates was performed. Repertoires were generated with immunoSEQ multiplex PCR, while TCRdb's copy carries only in-frame clones and drops some. The table has about 100,000 clones, around 82% seen once. Germline loops: CDR1 MNHNY, CDR2 SVGAGI (reference sequence). The CDR3 is made up of 14 amino acids. The trim removed 4 bases at V and 7 bases at J, leaving 6 bases unmatched. This clone was counted once. Its antigen is unidentified. The sequence was collected from a man in his fifties with urothelial cancer. The sequenced sample was PBMCs, obtained around atezolizumab (anti-PD-L1) treatment. This sequence joins TRBV6-6 and TRBJ1-5; TRBD1 agrees at 8 bases. DNA of the CDR3: TGTGCCAGCAGTTCCCGACAGGGGAGCCAGCCCCAGCATTTT. It encodes CASSSRQGSQPQHF.